This T cell receptor (beta chain) was found in a study of T cell responses to AZD1222 COVID-19 vaccine. Study-level results: Recipients of AZD1222 seropositive at baseline numbered only 6 or 7. The sample set comprised mostly white British donors with more females, and clonal diversity was possibly underestimated. Reports say nearly half of spike-specific TCRs go after unmutated variant regions.

Only in-frame clones appear in the TCRdb table, and some are missing; sequencing was by immunoSEQ multiplex PCR. The sample has 150,000 to 200,000 clones; approximately 90% are singletons. As concerns this clone: Its antigen is as yet unknown.

Germline V gene lookup returns CDR1 GTSNPN and CDR2 SVGIG (reference sequence). The CDR3 sequence is 13 residues long. With 8 bases removed from V and 5 bases from J, the gap between germline ends came to 15 bases. The J gene is TRBJ1-4, the V gene TRBV30; a weak D match, TRBD1 (6 bases). The sequencing here drew on peripheral blood, taken on day 0 of AZD1222 vaccination. This receptor was identified in an adult in good health. The CDR3 protein is CALSGGSNEKLFF. The CDR3 region has the DNA TGTGCCCTAAGCGGGGGCTCAAATGAAAAACTGTTTTTT.